This T cell receptor (beta chain) came from a study of blood T cell repertoires in COVID-19. Study as a whole: The analysed material was cDNA or gDNA that came from T cells, B-cell-depleted T cells, or PBMCs.

All enrollees were about 18 to 89 years old and from approximately 25 US areas. Participants were placed into cohorts based on the clinical history they reported. Cohort 3 donors counted as recovered after two negative PCRs, clearance, or resolved symptoms. The germline V gene has CDR1 MNHEY and CDR2 SMNVEV (reference sequence). The CDR3 is 14 residues long. The V end was cut by 8 bases, the J end by 6 bases, with 19 bases between. Generated by immunoSEQ multiplex PCR, the TCRdb table keeps only in-frame clones and is missing some. The sample includes 150,000 to 200,000 clones, around 80% of them seen just once.

The origin of this receptor is a middle-aged man who had recovered from COVID-19. V is TRBV27 and J is TRBJ1-1, with no clear D. Sequencing input: PBMCs or T cells enriched from blood (not recorded which). CDR3 amino acids: CASFSWEREAEAFF. Here the CDR3 DNA reads TGTGCCAGCTTTTCTTGGGAGAGGGAAGCTGAAGCTTTCTTT.